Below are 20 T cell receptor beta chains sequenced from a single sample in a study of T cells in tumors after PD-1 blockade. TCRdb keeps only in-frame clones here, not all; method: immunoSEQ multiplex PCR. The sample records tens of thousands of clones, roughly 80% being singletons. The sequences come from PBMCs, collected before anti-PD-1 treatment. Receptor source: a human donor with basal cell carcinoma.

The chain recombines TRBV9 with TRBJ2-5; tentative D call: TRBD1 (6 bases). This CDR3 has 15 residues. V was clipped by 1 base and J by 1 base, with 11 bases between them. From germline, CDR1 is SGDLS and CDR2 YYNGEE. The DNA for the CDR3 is TGTGCCAGCAGCGTACTGGACAGCCTCCAAGAGACCCAGTACTTC. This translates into CASSVLDSLQETQYF.

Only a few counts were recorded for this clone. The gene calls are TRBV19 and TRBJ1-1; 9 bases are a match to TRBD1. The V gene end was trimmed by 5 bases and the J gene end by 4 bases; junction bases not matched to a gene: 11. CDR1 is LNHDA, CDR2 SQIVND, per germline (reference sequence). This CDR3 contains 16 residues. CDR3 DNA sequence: TGTGCCAGTAGTCCCCTTTGGACAGGGGATGTCACTGAAGCTTTCTTT. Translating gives CASSPLWTGDVTEAFF.

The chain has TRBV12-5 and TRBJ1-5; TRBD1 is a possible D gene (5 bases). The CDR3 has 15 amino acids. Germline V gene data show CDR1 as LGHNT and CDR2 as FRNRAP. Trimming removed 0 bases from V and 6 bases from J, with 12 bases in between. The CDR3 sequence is CASGLVGDGGQPQHF. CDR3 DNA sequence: TGTGCTAGTGGTTTGGTGGGGGACGGGGGTCAGCCCCAGCATTTT.

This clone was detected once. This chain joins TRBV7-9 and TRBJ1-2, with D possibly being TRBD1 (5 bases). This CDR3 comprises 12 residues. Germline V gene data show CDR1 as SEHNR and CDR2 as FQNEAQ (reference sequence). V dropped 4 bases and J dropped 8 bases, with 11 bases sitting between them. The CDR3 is CASSSTGGGYTF. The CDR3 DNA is TGTGCCAGCAGCTCAACAGGAGGGGGCTACACCTTC.

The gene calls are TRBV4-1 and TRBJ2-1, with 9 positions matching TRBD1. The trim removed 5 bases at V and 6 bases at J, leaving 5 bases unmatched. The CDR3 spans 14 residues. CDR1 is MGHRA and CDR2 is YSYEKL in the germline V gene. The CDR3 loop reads CASSKQGAINEQFF. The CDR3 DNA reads TGCGCCAGCAGCAAACAGGGGGCGATCAATGAGCAGTTCTTC.

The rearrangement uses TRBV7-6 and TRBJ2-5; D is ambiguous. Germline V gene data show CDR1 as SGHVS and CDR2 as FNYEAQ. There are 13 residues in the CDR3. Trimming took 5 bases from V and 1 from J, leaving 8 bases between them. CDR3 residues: CASSPWRQETQYF. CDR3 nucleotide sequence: TGTGCCAGCAGCCCCTGGCGCCAAGAGACCCAGTACTTC.

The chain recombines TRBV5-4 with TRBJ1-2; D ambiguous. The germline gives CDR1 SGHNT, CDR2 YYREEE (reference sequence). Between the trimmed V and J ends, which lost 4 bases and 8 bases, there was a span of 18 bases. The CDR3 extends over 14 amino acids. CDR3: CASSPPRVPAGYTF. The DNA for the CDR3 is TGTGCCAGCAGCCCCCCGAGGGTCCCGGCGGGCTACACCTTC.

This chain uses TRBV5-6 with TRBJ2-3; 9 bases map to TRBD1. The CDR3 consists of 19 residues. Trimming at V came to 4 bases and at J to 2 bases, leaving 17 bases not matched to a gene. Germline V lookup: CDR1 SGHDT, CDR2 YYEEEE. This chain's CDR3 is CASSGPGTGFQDYTDTQYF. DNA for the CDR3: TGTGCCAGCAGCGGCCCCGGGACAGGGTTCCAAGACTACACAGATACGCAGTATTTT.

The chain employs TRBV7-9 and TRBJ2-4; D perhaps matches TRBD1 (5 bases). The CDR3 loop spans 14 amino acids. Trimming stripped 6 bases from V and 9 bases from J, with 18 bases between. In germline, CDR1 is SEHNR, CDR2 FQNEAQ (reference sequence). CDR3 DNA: TGTGCCAGCAGTTTGCACCAACCAGGGTCCATTCAGTACTTC. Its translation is CASSLHQPGSIQYF.

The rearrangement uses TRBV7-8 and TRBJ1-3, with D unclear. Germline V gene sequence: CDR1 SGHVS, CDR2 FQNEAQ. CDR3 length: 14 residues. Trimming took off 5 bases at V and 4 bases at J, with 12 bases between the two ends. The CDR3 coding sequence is TGTGCCAGCAGCCCCGGGAGTACGGGAAACACCATATATTTT. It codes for CASSPGSTGNTIYF.

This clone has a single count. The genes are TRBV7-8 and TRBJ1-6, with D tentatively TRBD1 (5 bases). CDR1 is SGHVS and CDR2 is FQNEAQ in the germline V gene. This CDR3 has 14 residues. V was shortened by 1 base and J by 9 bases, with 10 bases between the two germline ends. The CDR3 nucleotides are TGTGCCAGCAGCTTAGGGGGCTATGGTTCACCCCTCCACTTT. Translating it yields CASSLGGYGSPLHF.

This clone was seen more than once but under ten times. The CDR3 region is CASSPGQSSNQPQHF. The CDR3 nucleotides are TGTGCCAGTAGTCCAGGACAGTCTAGCAATCAGCCCCAGCATTTT. The chain links TRBV19 to TRBJ1-5; D is possibly TRBD1 (6 bases). The germline V and J ends were trimmed by 5 bases and 0 bases, with 11 bases remaining between them. Germline values: CDR1 LNHDA, CDR2 SQIVND (reference sequence). The CDR3 sequence is 15 residues long.

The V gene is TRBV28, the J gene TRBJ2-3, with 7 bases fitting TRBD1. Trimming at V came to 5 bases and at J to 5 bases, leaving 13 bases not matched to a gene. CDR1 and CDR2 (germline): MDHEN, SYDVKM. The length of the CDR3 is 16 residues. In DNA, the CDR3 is TGTGCCAGCAGTCAAAGAAAGACAGGGATTAAAGATACGCAGTATTTT. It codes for CASSQRKTGIKDTQYF.

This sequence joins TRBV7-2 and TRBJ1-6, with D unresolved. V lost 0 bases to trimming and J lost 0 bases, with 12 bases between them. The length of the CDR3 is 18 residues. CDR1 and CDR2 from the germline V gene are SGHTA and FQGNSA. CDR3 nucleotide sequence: TGTGCCAGCAGCTTAGCGGGAGGGTCTAGCTCCTATAATTCACCCCTCCACTTT. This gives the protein CASSLAGGSSSYNSPLHF.

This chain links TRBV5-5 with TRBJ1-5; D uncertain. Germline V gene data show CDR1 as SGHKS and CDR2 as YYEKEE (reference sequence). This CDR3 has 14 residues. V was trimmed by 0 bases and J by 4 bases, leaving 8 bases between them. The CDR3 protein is CASSLVIGNQPQHF. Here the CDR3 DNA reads TGTGCCAGCAGCTTGGTAATCGGGAATCAGCCCCAGCATTTT.

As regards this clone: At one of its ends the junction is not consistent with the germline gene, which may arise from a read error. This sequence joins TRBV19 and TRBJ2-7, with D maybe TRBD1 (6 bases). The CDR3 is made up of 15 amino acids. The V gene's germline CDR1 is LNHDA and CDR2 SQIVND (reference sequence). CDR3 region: CASSVGTSSLAERYF. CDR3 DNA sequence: TGTGCCAGTAGTGTAGGGACATCATCTTTGGCCGAGCGGTACTTC.

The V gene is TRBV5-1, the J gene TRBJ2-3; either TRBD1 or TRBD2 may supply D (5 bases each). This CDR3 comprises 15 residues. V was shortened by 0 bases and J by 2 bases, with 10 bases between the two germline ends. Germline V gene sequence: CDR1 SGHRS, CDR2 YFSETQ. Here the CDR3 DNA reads TGCGCCAGCAGCTTGGGAGGGGTGTACACAGATACGCAGTATTTT. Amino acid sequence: CASSLGGVYTDTQYF.

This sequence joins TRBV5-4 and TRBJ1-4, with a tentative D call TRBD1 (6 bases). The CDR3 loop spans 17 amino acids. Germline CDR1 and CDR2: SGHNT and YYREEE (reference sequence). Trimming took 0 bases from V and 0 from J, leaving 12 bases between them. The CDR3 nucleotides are TGTGCCAGCAGCTTGGTTCCAGGGGATGCAACTAATGAAAAACTGTTTTTT. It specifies CASSLVPGDATNEKLFF.

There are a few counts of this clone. CDR3 in amino acids: CASSPTNTGELFF. CDR3 coding DNA: TGTGCCAGCAGCCCCACGAACACCGGGGAGCTGTTTTTT. The genes are TRBV6-4 and TRBJ2-2; no clear D. V was shortened by 6 bases and J by 0 bases, with 5 bases between the two germline ends. CDR3 length equals 13 residues. CDR1 MRHNA and CDR2 SNTAGT come from the germline V gene.

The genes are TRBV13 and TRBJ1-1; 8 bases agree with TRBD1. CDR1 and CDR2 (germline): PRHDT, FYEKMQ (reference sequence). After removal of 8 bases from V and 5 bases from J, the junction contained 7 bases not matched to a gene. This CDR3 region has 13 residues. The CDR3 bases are TGTGCCAGCTATTACCGGGACAGGACTGAAGCTTTCTTT. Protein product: CASYYRDRTEAFF.